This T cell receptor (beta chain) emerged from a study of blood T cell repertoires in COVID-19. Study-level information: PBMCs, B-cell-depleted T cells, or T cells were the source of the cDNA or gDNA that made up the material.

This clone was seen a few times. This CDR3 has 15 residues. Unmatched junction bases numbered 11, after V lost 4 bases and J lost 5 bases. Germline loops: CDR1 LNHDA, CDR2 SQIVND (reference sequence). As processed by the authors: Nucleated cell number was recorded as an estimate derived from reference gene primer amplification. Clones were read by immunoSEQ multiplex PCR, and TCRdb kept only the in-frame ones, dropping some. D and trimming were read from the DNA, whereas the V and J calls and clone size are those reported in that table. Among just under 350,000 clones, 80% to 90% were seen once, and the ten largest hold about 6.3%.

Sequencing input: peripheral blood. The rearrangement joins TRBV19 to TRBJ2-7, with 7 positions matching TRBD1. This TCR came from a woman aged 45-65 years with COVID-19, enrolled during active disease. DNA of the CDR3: TGTGCCAGTAGTAGTCTCGACAGGGCGTTGGACGAGCAGTACTTC. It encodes CASSSLDRALDEQYF. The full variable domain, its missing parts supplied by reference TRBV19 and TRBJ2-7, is DGGITQSPKYLFRKEGQNVTLSCEQNLNHDAMYWYRQDPGQGLRLIYYSQIVNDFQKGDIAEGYSVSREKKESFPLTVTSAQKNPTAFYLCASSSLDRALDEQYFGPGTRLTVT.